Listed below are T cell receptor beta chains from one sample, sequenced in a study of T cell responses to AZD1222 COVID-19 vaccine. The repertoire was sequenced with immunoSEQ multiplex PCR; TCRdb's copy has only in-frame clones and lacks some. The sample consists of about 150,000 clones, approximately 88% of them appearing once. The sequences come from peripheral blood, collected on day 0 of AZD1222 vaccination. The receptor source for this set is an adult in good health. Both conserved end residues are part of each CDR3. The D gene is left open where the match is weak. The size field is filled for only some rows; it gives once, few, many or a size class.

>-|-|TRBV4-3|TRBJ2-7
CASSQGEIYEQYF
TGCGCCAGCAGTCAGGGAGAAATCTACGAGCAGTACTTC
>-|-|TRBV3-1/TRBV3-2|TRBJ1-5
CASSQGVRNQPQHF
TGTGCCAGCAGCCAAGGGGTCCGCAATCAGCCCCAGCATTTT
>-|-|TRBV12-3/TRBV12-4|TRBJ1-1
CASSLNELTEAFF
TGTGCCAGCAGTTTAAATGAACTCACTGAAGCTTTCTTT
>-|-|TRBV28|TRBJ2-7
CASSSPGYEQYF
TGTGCCAGCAGTTCCCCAGGATACGAGCAGTACTTC
>-|-|TRBV7-2|TRBJ2-5
CASSLVQRREETQYF
TGTGCCAGCAGCTTAGTTCAACGCAGGGAAGAGACCCAGTACTTC
>-|-|TRBV6-5|TRBJ1-6
CASRRANNSPLHF
TGTGCCAGCAGGAGGGCTAATAATTCACCCCTCCACTTT
>-|TRBD1|TRBV3-1/TRBV3-2|TRBJ1-6
CASSHGTVYNSPLHF
TGTGCCAGCAGCCACGGGACAGTCTATAATTCACCCCTCCACTTT
>-|-|TRBV5-1|TRBJ1-4
CASSAGARGEKLFF
TGCGCCAGCAGCGCCGGGGCCCGAGGGGAAAAACTGTTTTTT
>-|-|TRBV30|TRBJ1-6
CAWSVGTSYYNSPLHF
TGTGCCTGGAGTGTTGGTACTTCCTATTATAATTCACCCCTCCACTTT
>-|-|TRBV18|TRBJ1-2
CASSPLSNGNYGYTF
TGTGCCAGCTCACCATTGAGCAACGGGAACTATGGCTACACCTTC
>-|-|TRBV5-5|TRBJ2-3
CASSAGTPTDTQYF
TGTGCCAGCAGCGCCGGGACACCCACAGATACGCAGTATTTT
>-|TRBD2|TRBV5-4|TRBJ2-1
CASSFPGTSGAHEQFF
TGTGCCAGCAGCTTCCCCGGGACTAGCGGGGCACATGAGCAGTTCTTC
>-|TRBD1|TRBV7-8|TRBJ1-1
CASSPLAGGAAGTEAFF
TGTGCCAGCAGCCCCCTCGCAGGGGGCGCGGCGGGCACTGAAGCTTTCTTT
>-|-|TRBV4-2|TRBJ2-7
CASSQVEWGREQYF
TGTGCCAGCAGCCAAGTTGAGTGGGGGCGTGAGCAGTACTTC
>-|-|TRBV7-2|TRBJ2-7
CASSLRRPSSYEQYF
TGTGCCAGCAGCTTAAGACGGCCAAGCTCCTACGAGCAGTACTTC
>-|TRBD1|TRBV6-1|TRBJ1-4
CASRGTGGLTNEKLFF
TGTGCCAGCCGTGGGACAGGGGGCCTAACTAATGAAAAACTGTTTTTT
>-|-|TRBV5-1|TRBJ2-7
CASRGAGFYEQYF
TGCGCCAGCAGAGGAGCGGGCTTTTACGAGCAGTACTTC
>-|-|TRBV2|TRBJ2-1
CASSERSYEQFF
TGTGCCAGCAGTGAAAGGTCTTATGAGCAGTTCTTC
>-|TRBD2|TRBV7-9|TRBJ2-3
CASLSGGSTDTQYF
TGTGCCAGCCTTAGCGGGGGCAGCACAGATACGCAGTATTTT
>-|TRBD1|TRBV9|TRBJ1-1
CASSVGQGNTEAFF
TGTGCCAGCAGCGTAGGACAGGGTAACACTGAAGCTTTCTTT
>-|-|TRBV7-9|TRBJ2-1
CASSFSLGSYNEQFF
TGTGCCAGCAGCTTCTCACTAGGCTCCTACAATGAGCAGTTCTTC
>few|-|TRBV2|TRBJ1-1
CASSGPRDIINTEAFF
TGTGCCAGCAGTGGCCCAAGAGACATCATCAACACTGAAGCTTTCTTT
>-|-|TRBV4-2|TRBJ2-7
CASSQGLEWIYEQYF
TGTGCCAGCAGCCAGGGTCTGGAGTGGATCTACGAGCAGTACTTC
>-|-|TRBV15|TRBJ2-5
CATSRVGQQETQYF
TGTGCCACCAGCAGAGTCGGCCAGCAAGAGACCCAGTACTTC
>-|TRBD2|TRBV9|TRBJ2-3
CASSGTSTADTQYF
TGTGCCAGCAGCGGGACTAGCACAGCAGATACGCAGTATTTT
>few|-|TRBV7-2|TRBJ1-3
CASSLDYTSGNTIYF
TGTGCCAGCAGCTTAGACTACACCTCTGGAAACACCATATATTTT
>-|TRBD1|TRBV10-3|TRBJ1-1
CAISEGQGMATEAFF
TGTGCCATCAGTGAGGGACAGGGGATGGCCACTGAAGCTTTCTTT
>-|TRBD2|TRBV5-4|TRBJ2-5
CASSSPGTSEETQYF
TGTGCCAGCAGCTCCCCCGGGACTAGCGAAGAGACCCAGTACTTC
>-|TRBD1|TRBV6-5|TRBJ1-2
CASRQTKTGDYGYTF
TGTGCCAGCAGACAGACCAAGACAGGGGACTATGGCTACACCTTC
>-|-|TRBV25-1|TRBJ1-4
CASSDRTGMAF
TGTGCCAGCAGTGACAGAACGGGCATGGCTTTT